This passage covers 2 T cell receptor beta chains from one sample sequenced in a study of blood T cell repertoires in COVID-19. The assay was immunoSEQ multiplex PCR, and TCRdb's table has in-frame clones only and misses some. The sample contains roughly 430,000 clones, approximately 86% of which appear only once. Input material: PBMCs or T cells enriched from blood (not recorded which). These receptors were taken from a woman aged 40 to 55 with acute COVID-19.

The rearrangement uses TRBV6-1 and TRBJ2-7; TRBD2 might be the D (5 bases). This CDR3 spans 13 amino acids. From germline, CDR1 is MNHNS and CDR2 SASEGT. Trimming removed 3 bases at V and 7 bases at J, with 13 bases between. CDR3 nucleotides: TGTGCCAGCAGTGAGGACGGGGTGGGTGAGCAGTACTTC. Translating it yields CASSEDGVGEQYF.

The chain combines TRBV4-1 with TRBJ2-6; D ambiguous. Per germline, CDR1 MGHRA and CDR2 YSYEKL. The CDR3 is 16 residues long. V was shortened by 1 base and J by 5 bases, with 12 bases between the two germline ends. CDR3 DNA sequence: TGCGCCAGCAGCCAAGGACTGCCCCGCTGGGCCAACGTCCTGACTTTC. Translated: CASSQGLPRWANVLTF.